The 19 T cell receptor beta chains below were found in one sample sequenced in a study of blood T cell repertoires in COVID-19. The data were produced by immunoSEQ multiplex PCR, yet TCRdb's version contains in-frame clones alone and is incomplete. In the table there are about 300,000 clones, more than 80% of which are singletons. Material: peripheral blood. The receptors were sampled from a man between 18 and 35 years old who had recovered from COVID-19.

The chain carries TRBV28 and TRBJ1-6; 9 nucleotides match TRBD1. Germline V CDR1 and CDR2: MDHEN, SYDVKM. The CDR3 has 15 amino acids. Unmatched junction bases numbered 4, after V lost 5 bases and J lost 5 bases. The CDR3 DNA sequence: TGTGCCAGCAGTCCCCGACAGGGGGATAATTCACCCCTCCACTTT. This gives the protein CASSPRQGDNSPLHF.

Worth noting for this clone: The sample has other DNA sequences that encode this CDR3 too. V gene TRBV18 combines with J gene TRBJ2-7, with D tentatively TRBD1 (5 bases). This CDR3 has 14 residues. V lost 0 bases to trimming and J lost 2 bases, with 8 bases between them. Germline V gene lookup returns CDR1 KGHSH and CDR2 LQKENI. In DNA, the CDR3 is TGTGCCAGCTCACCACCAGGCAGGGCCTACGAGCAGTACTTC. Its translation is CASSPPGRAYEQYF. Drawing the rest from reference TRBV18 and TRBJ2-7, the complete variable domain is NAGVMQNPRHLVRRRGQEARLRCSPMKGHSHVYWYRQLPEEGLKFMVYLQKENIIDESGMPKERFSAEFPKEGPSILRIQQVVRGDSAAYFCASSPPGRAYEQYFGPGTRLTVT.

The rearrangement uses TRBV19 and TRBJ2-2, with TRBD2 matching 9 bases. This CDR3 is 16 amino acids long. Germline CDR1 is LNHDA and CDR2 is SQIVND (reference sequence). The ends lost 5 bases at V and 6 bases at J; junction bases unmatched: 10. The CDR3: CASSSLGGGAPGELFF. As DNA, the CDR3 is TGTGCCAGTAGTTCCCTTGGCGGGGGGGCCCCCGGGGAGCTGTTTTTT.

The gene calls are TRBV27 and TRBJ2-1; D is ambiguous. From germline, CDR1 is MNHEY and CDR2 SMNVEV (reference sequence). Trimming stripped 2 bases from V and 4 bases from J, with 6 bases between. This CDR3 has 13 amino acids. The CDR3 DNA reads TGTGCCAGCAGTTTAGAGTCTTACAATGAGCAGTTCTTC. Protein: CASSLESYNEQFF.

This chain joins TRBV6-5 and TRBJ1-1, with a possible D match to TRBD1 (5 bases). V was pared by 2 bases and J by 4 bases, with 14 bases between. The CDR3 is 15 amino acids. The germline gives CDR1 MNHEY, CDR2 SVGAGI. The CDR3 region has the DNA TGTGCCAGCAGTTACACTGGGGCGGCAGGCACTGAAGCTTTCTTT. This translates into CASSYTGAAGTEAFF.

The chain joins TRBV3-1 (or the pseudogene TRBV3-2) to TRBJ2-5; 7 nucleotides align to TRBD2. The CDR3 loop spans 15 amino acids. CDR1 is LGHDT and CDR2 is YNNKEL in the germline V gene (reference sequence). V was pared by 0 bases and J by 5 bases, with 6 bases of the junction left unmatched. For the CDR3, the DNA is TGTGCCAGCAGCCAAGACCGGGGGGTGTGGGAGACCCAGTACTTC. Its translation: CASSQDRGVWETQYF.

V usage is TRBV7-6 and J usage is TRBJ2-5; 9 bases fit TRBD2. Trimming removed 5 bases from V and 1 base from J; junction bases left unmatched: 8. Per the germline V gene, CDR1 is SGHVS and CDR2 is FNYEAQ. CDR3 size: 16 residues. CDR3 DNA sequence: TGTGCCAGCAGCCCAGGATCGACTAGCGGCCAAGAGACCCAGTACTTC. Protein sequence: CASSPGSTSGQETQYF.

The chain joins TRBV28 to TRBJ2-1; 7 bases line up with TRBD1. After removal of 4 bases from V and 6 bases from J, the junction contained 12 bases not matched to a gene. In germline, CDR1 is MDHEN, CDR2 SYDVKM. The length of the CDR3 is 16 residues. CDR3 nucleotides: TGTGCCAGCAGTTCGCCCGGGACAGTCCCCGTCAATGAGCAGTTCTTC. Encoded protein: CASSSPGTVPVNEQFF.

The chain uses TRBV3-1 (or the pseudogene TRBV3-2) and TRBJ1-3; D ambiguous. This CDR3 comprises 15 residues. Germline V gives CDR1 LGHDT, CDR2 YNNKEL (reference sequence). Trimming removed 2 bases at V and 0 bases at J, with 8 bases between. The DNA for the CDR3 is TGTGCCAGCAGCCAAACGGTGAGCTCTGGAAACACCATATATTTT. The encoded protein is CASSQTVSSGNTIYF.

This chain connects TRBV28 to TRBJ2-5, with D possibly TRBD2 on 6 matching bases. This CDR3 region has 17 residues. CDR1 is MDHEN, CDR2 SYDVKM, per germline. The ends were cut back, 2 bases at V and 3 bases at J, with 19 bases in the middle. The CDR3 sequence: CASSLPRGGASKETQYF. CDR3 nucleotides: TGTGCCAGCAGTTTACCGCGGGGTGGAGCCTCTAAAGAGACCCAGTACTTC.

The sample holds one count of this clone. The V gene is TRBV5-6, the J gene TRBJ1-2; D perhaps matches TRBD1 (5 bases). From germline, CDR1 is SGHDT and CDR2 YYEEEE. V was trimmed by 2 bases and J by 8 bases, leaving 10 bases between them. The length of the CDR3 is 12 residues. CDR3 bases: TGTGCCAGCAGCTTCTCGTGGGGCGGCTACACCTTC. This translates into CASSFSWGGYTF.

The chain employs TRBV6-5 and TRBJ1-2; D unclear. The CDR3 sequence is 13 residues long. Germline values: CDR1 MNHEY, CDR2 SVGAGI. The V gene lost 2 bases and the J gene lost 3 bases, with 7 bases spanning the gap. The DNA of the CDR3 is TGTGCCAGCAGTTACGCGCGTTACTATGGCTACACCTTC. Translation: CASSYARYYGYTF.

The chain has TRBV5-5 and TRBJ2-2; 7 nucleotides line up with TRBD2. Germline V CDR1 and CDR2: SGHKS, YYEKEE (reference sequence). Losses at the gene ends were 2 bases for V and 5 bases for J; bases not matched to a gene: 15. The CDR3 contains 18 residues. CDR3 coding DNA: TGTGCCAGCAGCTTAAGCCCTAGTGATAGCGGGTTTACCGGGGAGCTGTTTTTT. It codes for CASSLSPSDSGFTGELFF.

This sequence joins TRBV7-9 and TRBJ1-2, with D perhaps TRBD1 (5 bases). The CDR3 loop spans 14 amino acids. V shed 0 bases and J shed 4 bases, with 9 bases lying between them. Per germline, CDR1 SEHNR and CDR2 FQNEAQ (reference sequence). The CDR3 here is CASSLADRSYGYTF. The CDR3 DNA sequence: TGTGCCAGCAGCTTAGCTGACAGATCCTATGGCTACACCTTC.

The rearrangement joins TRBV5-4 to TRBJ2-2; the match to TRBD2 covers 10 bases. V lost 4 bases, J lost 5 bases, and 8 bases stayed unmatched. Germline CDR1 is SGHNT and CDR2 is YYREEE (reference sequence). The CDR3 has 16 amino acids. The CDR3 coding sequence is TGTGCCAGCAGCCTGGGAGCGGGAGGGGGTACCGGGGAGCTGTTTTTT. Its translation is CASSLGAGGGTGELFF.

The chain combines TRBV5-5 with TRBJ2-7; TRBD2 matches at 7 bases. CDR1 and CDR2 (germline): SGHKS, YYEKEE (reference sequence). This CDR3 comprises 16 residues. V shed 0 bases, J shed 8 bases, and the junction held 14 bases outside the gene matches. The CDR3 DNA sequence: TGTGCCAGCAGCTTGGAAGTGCTTGCGGGAGAATTAAAGCAGTACTTC. Translated, it gives CASSLEVLAGELKQYF.

The rearrangement uses TRBV7-9 and TRBJ1-2; 9 positions agree with TRBD1. V dropped 1 base and J dropped 4; count of bases not matched to a gene: 1. This CDR3 comprises 14 residues. The germline CDR1 and CDR2 sequences are SEHNR and FQNEAQ (reference sequence). The CDR3 reads CASSLGDRVYGYTF. For the CDR3, the DNA is TGTGCCAGCAGCTTAGGGGACAGGGTCTATGGCTACACCTTC.

The genes are TRBV6-5 and TRBJ1-4; D is ambiguous. V dropped 0 bases and J dropped 0 bases, with 8 bases sitting between them. Germline V gives CDR1 MNHEY, CDR2 SVGAGI. The CDR3 is 16 amino acids. The CDR3 here is CASSYSPGTTNEKLFF. The CDR3 coding sequence is TGTGCCAGCAGTTACTCTCCAGGAACAACTAATGAAAAACTGTTTTTT.

The CDR3 here is CASSLGREYEQYF. CDR3 in DNA: TGTGCCAGTAGCCTTGGGAGGGAATACGAGCAGTACTTC. V and J are TRBV19 and TRBJ2-7; 7 bases agree with TRBD2. The CDR3 runs 13 residues. J was trimmed by 4 bases and V by 6 bases; bases with no gene match: 6. Germline loops: CDR1 LNHDA, CDR2 SQIVND (reference sequence).